The clone carrying this T cell receptor beta chain was recorded many times. MiXCR, applied by TCRdb to the 5' RACE reads, yields one record per CDR3 protein. The sample has some 30,000 distinct CDR3 sequences; about 15% are singletons. The data belong to a study of neurological immune-mediated disorders. Blood bank volunteers in Maryland, USA, served as healthy controls. The CDR3 sequence is 13 residues long. V lost 6 bases and J lost 5, with 16 bases in between. Germline V lookup: CDR1 DFQATT, CDR2 SNEGSKA (reference sequence). This clonotype was sampled from a man aged 65 to 85 in good health. The V gene is TRBV20-1, the J gene TRBJ2-5; perhaps TRBD1 as D (5 bases). Input material: PBMCs. The CDR3 nucleotides are TGCAGTGCCCTGATCGACAGTGGGGAGACCCAGTACTTC. It is translated as CSALIDSGETQYF.